This T cell receptor (beta chain) is drawn from a study of blood T cell repertoires in COVID-19. Turning to the study itself: There were acute and convalescent COVID-19 samples, and they came from the United States, Italy and Spain.

Authors' methods: Reference gene primers were amplified, and this amplification served to estimate nucleated cell counts. TCRdb keeps only in-frame clones here, not all; method: immunoSEQ multiplex PCR. The V and J calls and clone size are taken from that table; D and trimming were inferred from the DNA. The sample holds about 52,000 clones, 65% to 85% seen once. Seattle researchers signed up patients amid active infection and tracked them longitudinally. The source of this sequence is an older man with COVID-19, enrolled during active disease. Sequencing was performed on peripheral blood.

CDR3 coding DNA: TGTGCCAGCAGTGACCGCCGTACAGCAATCTCTGGAAACACCATATATTTT. This codes for CASSDRRTAISGNTIYF. This chain uses TRBV6-1 with TRBJ1-3; D is unresolved. Germline CDR1 and CDR2: MNHNS and SASEGT. The CDR3 extends over 17 amino acids. The V gene lost 3 bases and the J gene lost 0 bases, with 15 bases spanning the gap.